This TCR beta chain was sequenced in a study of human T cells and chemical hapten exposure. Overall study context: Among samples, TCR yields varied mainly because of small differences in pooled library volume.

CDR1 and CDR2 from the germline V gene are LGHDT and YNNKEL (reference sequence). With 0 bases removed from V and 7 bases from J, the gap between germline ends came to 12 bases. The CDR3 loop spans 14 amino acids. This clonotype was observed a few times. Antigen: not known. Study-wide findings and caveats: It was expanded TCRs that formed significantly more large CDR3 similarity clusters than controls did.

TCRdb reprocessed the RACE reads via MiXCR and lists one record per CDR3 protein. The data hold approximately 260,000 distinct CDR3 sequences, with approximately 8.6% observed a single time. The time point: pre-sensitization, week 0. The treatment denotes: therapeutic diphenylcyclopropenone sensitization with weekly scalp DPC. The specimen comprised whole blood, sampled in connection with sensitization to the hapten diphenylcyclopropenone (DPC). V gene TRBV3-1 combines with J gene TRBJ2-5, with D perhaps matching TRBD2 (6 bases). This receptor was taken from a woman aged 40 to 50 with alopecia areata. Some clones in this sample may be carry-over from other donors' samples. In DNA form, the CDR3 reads TGTGCCAGCAGCCAAGATGGGAGGAGGGGGACCCAGTACTTC. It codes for CASSQDGRRGTQYF.